Following are 29 T cell receptor beta chains from one sample sequenced in a study of blood T cell repertoires in COVID-19 (dated by TCRdb to about 2020). Library preparation was by the immunoSEQ multiplex PCR assay. In its TCRdb copy, this immuneACCESS table keeps in-frame sequences only and misses some clones. Where compared with another copy, unresolved V genes explain less than half of these, and the others have no known cause. The sample data list roughly 99,000 clones, and 80% of these were observed just once. The ten largest clones represent roughly 4% of the sample. Sequenced material: peripheral blood. These receptor sequences come from a man between 65 and 85 years old with acute or convalescent COVID-19.

V gene TRBV6-5 combines with J gene TRBJ1-2; D is perhaps TRBD1 (6 bases). The germline V and J ends were trimmed by 6 bases and 0 bases, with 11 bases remaining between them. This CDR3 region has 14 residues. Germline V CDR1 and CDR2: MNHEY, SVGAGI. CDR3 coding DNA: TGTGCCAGCAGAAGGGGGGGTCCTAACTATGGCTACACCTTC. This codes for CASRRGGPNYGYTF.

The chain links TRBV5-6 to TRBJ2-2; no reliable D call. Germline CDR1 SGHDT, CDR2 YYEEEE. V dropped 2 bases and J dropped 2 bases, with 7 bases sitting between them. This CDR3 contains 14 residues. The CDR3 sequence is CASSLDINTGELFF. The CDR3 nucleotides read TGTGCCAGCAGCTTAGACATTAACACCGGGGAGCTGTTTTTT.

This clone was detected ten times or more. The rearrangement links TRBV27 to TRBJ2-1, with TRBD1 as a possible D gene (5 bases). Germline lookup yields CDR1 MNHEY and CDR2 SMNVEV (reference sequence). The CDR3 totals 13 residues. V was trimmed by 3 bases and J by 7 bases, leaving 10 bases between them. The CDR3 loop reads CASSFAGSNEQFF. Written as DNA, the CDR3 is TGTGCCAGCAGTTTTGCAGGGTCGAATGAGCAGTTCTTC.

The V call is TRBV5-1, the J call TRBJ1-2; D call uncertain. V lost 0 bases and J 7 bases, leaving 10 bases between the germline ends. This CDR3 spans 13 amino acids. Germline V lookup: CDR1 SGHRS, CDR2 YFSETQ. The CDR3 protein is CASSLGEFGGYTF. Here the CDR3 DNA reads TGCGCCAGCAGCTTGGGGGAGTTCGGTGGCTACACCTTC.

This chain links TRBV19 with TRBJ1-2; D is undetermined. In germline, CDR1 is LNHDA, CDR2 SQIVND (reference sequence). V dropped 5 bases and J dropped 3 bases, with 7 bases sitting between them. This CDR3 is 12 amino acids long. The DNA for the CDR3 is TGTGCCAGTAGTGCGAGAGACTATGGCTACACCTTC. Translating gives CASSARDYGYTF.

This clone was seen at least ten times. This chain connects TRBV27 to TRBJ2-7; D possibly corresponds to TRBD1 (5 bases). The length of the CDR3 is 14 residues. V shed 1 base and J shed 1 base, with 8 bases lying between them. CDR1 MNHEY and CDR2 SMNVEV come from the germline V gene (reference sequence). Here the CDR3 reads CASSLLGQSYEQYF. The DNA for the CDR3 is TGTGCCAGCAGTTTATTGGGGCAGTCCTACGAGCAGTACTTC.

The chain couples TRBV6-5 to TRBJ2-1; no definite D call. Germline values: CDR1 MNHEY, CDR2 SVGAGI. The CDR3 contains 14 residues. Trimming took off 7 bases at V and 7 bases at J, with 17 bases between the two ends. CDR3 sequence: CASIVRVGWNEQFF. CDR3 in DNA: TGTGCCAGCATAGTACGGGTAGGTTGGAATGAGCAGTTCTTC.

This chain uses TRBV5-1 with TRBJ2-7; D may be TRBD1 (6 bases). Germline V gene sequence: CDR1 SGHRS, CDR2 YFSETQ. This CDR3 has 13 residues. V shed 0 bases and J shed 7 bases, with 11 bases lying between them. The CDR3 region is CASSLATGREQYF. CDR3 DNA: TGCGCCAGCAGCTTGGCCACAGGGCGAGAGCAGTACTTC.

The rearrangement joins TRBV10-1 to TRBJ2-2; no definite D call. This CDR3 contains 12 residues. Per germline, CDR1 WNHNN and CDR2 SYGVQD (reference sequence). V was trimmed by 2 bases and J by 6 bases, leaving 4 bases between them. CDR3 in amino acids: CASSERAGELFF. The CDR3 nucleotides are TGCGCCAGCAGTGAGAGAGCCGGGGAGCTGTTTTTT.

This chain connects TRBV6-2 or TRBV6-3 to TRBJ1-2; the D gene is possibly TRBD1 (6 bases). Germline lookup yields CDR1 MNHEY and CDR2 SVGEGT. Trimming took off 2 bases at V and 4 bases at J, with 14 bases between the two ends. The CDR3 is made up of 15 amino acids. The CDR3: CASSYGQGLGYGYTF. DNA of the CDR3: TGTGCCAGCAGTTACGGGCAGGGGCTAGGCTATGGCTACACCTTC.

This rearrangement joins TRBV3-1 (or the pseudogene TRBV3-2) to TRBJ1-1, with D unresolved. V lost 1 base and J 10 bases, leaving 4 bases between the germline ends. The CDR3 spans 10 residues. CDR1 is LGHDT, CDR2 YNNKEL, per germline (reference sequence). The CDR3 loop is CASSQVAAFF. In DNA, the CDR3 is TGTGCCAGCAGCCAAGTGGCAGCTTTCTTT.

This clone was found a few times. The V call is TRBV7-2, the J call TRBJ1-1, with 7 bases matching TRBD1. V trimming: 5 bases; J trimming: 0 bases; junction bases outside the gene matches: 3. The germline V gene encodes CDR1 SGHTA and CDR2 FQGNSA. CDR3 length: 14 residues. The DNA for the CDR3 is TGTGCCAGCAGCATGGGACAGATGAACACTGAAGCTTTCTTT. This gives the protein CASSMGQMNTEAFF.

This clone came up once. The gene calls are TRBV10-3 and TRBJ2-2; D may be TRBD1 (7 bases). The CDR3 is 13 residues long. V was shortened by 3 bases and J by 11 bases, with 13 bases between the two germline ends. Germline loops: CDR1 ENHRY, CDR2 SYGVKD. CDR3 DNA: TGTGCCATCAGTGACAGGGGGGATAAAGAGCTGTTTTTT. Its protein is CAISDRGDKELFF.

This clone has more than one count but fewer than ten. The chain uses TRBV10-3 and TRBJ2-5, with D possibly TRBD1 on 6 matching bases. V dropped 6 bases and J dropped 4 bases, with 12 bases sitting between them. CDR1 ENHRY and CDR2 SYGVKD come from the germline V gene. CDR3 length: 13 amino acids. CDR3: CAIRQGLRETQYF. DNA of the CDR3: TGTGCCATCAGGCAGGGGCTTAGAGAGACCCAGTACTTC.

The chain combines TRBV19 with TRBJ2-5; D may be TRBD2 (7 bases). V was trimmed by 3 bases and J by 4 bases, leaving 15 bases between them. CDR1 is LNHDA, CDR2 SQIVND, per germline (reference sequence). The CDR3 is 15 residues long. The chain's CDR3 is CASSIRRGAGETQYF. CDR3 in DNA: TGTGCCAGTAGTATCCGACGGGGGGCAGGAGAGACCCAGTACTTC.

This clone was seen a handful of times. The chain has TRBV6-5 and TRBJ1-2; maybe TRBD1 (5 bases). In germline, CDR1 is MNHEY, CDR2 SVGAGI. The CDR3 runs 14 residues. Trimming took 2 bases from V and 4 from J, leaving 11 bases between them. The CDR3: CASSYRAGGYGYTF. The CDR3 DNA is TGTGCCAGCAGTTACAGGGCCGGGGGCTATGGCTACACCTTC.

V usage is TRBV7-9 and J usage is TRBJ1-2; no firm D call. Trimming pared 5 bases from V and 6 bases from J, leaving 10 bases between. The CDR3 sequence is 12 residues long. The V gene's germline CDR1 is SEHNR and CDR2 FQNEAQ (reference sequence). The CDR3 reads CASSQRTDGYTF. CDR3 in DNA: TGTGCCAGCAGCCAGAGGACTGATGGCTACACCTTC.

The chain couples TRBV27 to TRBJ1-2; 7 bases agree with TRBD1. The CDR3 extends over 17 amino acids. The germline CDR1 and CDR2 sequences are MNHEY and SMNVEV (reference sequence). V was pared by 2 bases and J by 5 bases, with 14 bases of the junction left unmatched. CDR3 protein: CASSLIPPDRDEYGYTF. The CDR3 region has the DNA TGTGCCAGCAGTTTAATCCCCCCCGACAGGGACGAATATGGCTACACCTTC.

J is TRBJ1-2 and V is TRBV5-6, with 9 bases fitting TRBD1. Germline CDR1 SGHDT, CDR2 YYEEEE. The CDR3 extends over 15 amino acids. With V trimmed by 5 bases and J by 8 bases, 13 bases remained unmatched. The chain's CDR3 is CASRLGQGRVGGYTF. The CDR3 DNA sequence: TGTGCCAGCAGACTGGGACAGGGCAGAGTCGGCGGCTACACCTTC.

This clone was detected once. The chain joins TRBV3-1 (or the pseudogene TRBV3-2) to TRBJ1-1; TRBD1 might be the D (5 bases). V lost 11 bases, J lost 1 base, and 11 bases lay in between. The CDR3 covers 12 residues. Germline CDR1 and CDR2: LGHDT and YNNKEL (reference sequence). The CDR3 loop is CAVRQKNTEAFF. In DNA, the CDR3 is TGTGCCGTACGACAGAAGAACACTGAAGCTTTCTTT.

In this sample, this clone turned up a few times. V is TRBV18 and J is TRBJ1-5; D perhaps matches TRBD1 (6 bases). This CDR3 is built from 17 residues. Trimming stripped 0 bases from V and 4 bases from J, with 16 bases between. The germline V gene has CDR1 KGHSH and CDR2 LQKENI. This CDR3 is CASSPPIRTEINQPQHF. The CDR3 DNA sequence: TGTGCCAGCTCACCACCGATCCGGACAGAAATTAATCAGCCCCAGCATTTT.

The rearrangement uses TRBV5-1 and TRBJ1-1; TRBD1 matches at 10 bases. Germline values: CDR1 SGHRS, CDR2 YFSETQ. The CDR3 loop spans 14 amino acids. V was pared by 5 bases and J by 3 bases, with 4 bases of the junction left unmatched. The CDR3 here is CASRTGQGDTEAFF. DNA for the CDR3: TGCGCCAGCAGAACCGGACAGGGGGACACTGAAGCTTTCTTT.

V and J are TRBV6-5 and TRBJ1-1; possibly TRBD1 for D (5 bases). The CDR3 sequence is 13 residues long. Trimming took 9 bases from V and 2 from J, leaving 13 bases between them. Germline assignment: CDR1 MNHEY and CDR2 SVGAGI. In DNA form, the CDR3 reads TGTGCCAGTGGAGACAGCTCCAACACTGAAGCTTTCTTT. Protein product: CASGDSSNTEAFF.

This clone has just a few counts. The chain has TRBV10-3 and TRBJ2-2; 10 nucleotides match TRBD1. The V gene end was trimmed by 1 base and the J gene end by 3 bases; junction bases not matched to a gene: 2. CDR3 length: 16 residues. Germline-derived CDR1 and CDR2 are ENHRY and SYGVKD. CDR3 coding DNA: TGTGCCATCAGTGAGTTGGGGACAGGGGACACCGGGGAGCTGTTTTTT. This gives the protein CAISELGTGDTGELFF.

This chain connects TRBV19 to TRBJ1-1; maybe TRBD1 (5 bases). Germline V CDR1 and CDR2: LNHDA, SQIVND (reference sequence). V lost 3 bases to trimming and J lost 0 bases, with 8 bases between them. CDR3 length equals 14 residues. CDR3 in DNA: TGTGCCAGTAGTATTTGGGGGGTGAACACTGAAGCTTTCTTT. Translating gives CASSIWGVNTEAFF. The whole variable domain, filled in from reference TRBV19 and TRBJ1-1, reads DGGITQSPKYLFRKEGQNVTLSCEQNLNHDAMYWYRQDPGQGLRLIYYSQIVNDFQKGDIAEGYSVSREKKESFPLTVTSAQKNPTAFYLCASSIWGVNTEAFFGQGTRLTVV.

The DNA for the CDR3 is TGTGCCAGCACCGACAGGGGGCAAGGAGATACGCAGTATTTT. Translating gives CASTDRGQGDTQYF. The V and J genes are TRBV9 and TRBJ2-3, with 10 bases that match TRBD1. After removal of 6 bases from V and 5 bases from J, the junction contained 6 bases not matched to a gene. The germline gives CDR1 SGDLS, CDR2 YYNGEE. The CDR3 has 14 amino acids. The complete variable domain, with remaining parts taken from reference TRBV9 and TRBJ2-3, reads DSGVTQTPKHLITATGQRVTLRCSPRSGDLSVYWYQQSLDQGLQFLIQYYNGEERAKGNILERFSAQQFPDLHSELNLSSLELGDSALYFCASTDRGQGDTQYFGPGTRLTVL.

J is TRBJ1-3 and V is TRBV10-3; 10 nucleotides match TRBD1. CDR3 length: 16 amino acids. In germline, CDR1 is ENHRY, CDR2 SYGVKD. V lost 3 bases and J lost 6; bases outside the gene matches: 8. The CDR3 loop reads CAISEPGQGIENTIYF. CDR3 in DNA: TGTGCCATCAGTGAACCGGGACAGGGGATTGAAAACACCATATATTTT.

This sequence joins TRBV12-5 and TRBJ1-1; TRBD1 aligns across 8 bases. CDR1 LGHNT and CDR2 FRNRAP come from the germline V gene. V trimming: 0 bases; J trimming: 5 bases; junction bases outside the gene matches: 5. This CDR3 comprises 15 residues. CDR3 in DNA: TGTGCTAGTGGTTTGGTACCACAGGGGGGGACTGAAGCTTTCTTT. As protein: CASGLVPQGGTEAFF.

The genes are TRBV5-1 and TRBJ1-1; 7 bases match TRBD1. In germline, CDR1 is SGHRS, CDR2 YFSETQ. The CDR3 has 14 residues. Trimming at V came to 4 bases and at J to 7 bases, leaving 10 bases not matched to a gene. CDR3 DNA sequence: TGCGCCAGCAGCATATCGACAGGGACCGGTGAAGCTTTCTTT. This gives the protein CASSISTGTGEAFF. Filled out from reference TRBV5-1 and TRBJ1-1, the complete variable domain reads KAGVTQTPRYLIKTRGQQVTLSCSPISGHRSVSWYQQTPGQGLQFLFEYFSETQRNKGNFPGRFSGRQFSNSRSEMNVSTLELGDSALYLCASSISTGTGEAFFGQGTRLTVV.